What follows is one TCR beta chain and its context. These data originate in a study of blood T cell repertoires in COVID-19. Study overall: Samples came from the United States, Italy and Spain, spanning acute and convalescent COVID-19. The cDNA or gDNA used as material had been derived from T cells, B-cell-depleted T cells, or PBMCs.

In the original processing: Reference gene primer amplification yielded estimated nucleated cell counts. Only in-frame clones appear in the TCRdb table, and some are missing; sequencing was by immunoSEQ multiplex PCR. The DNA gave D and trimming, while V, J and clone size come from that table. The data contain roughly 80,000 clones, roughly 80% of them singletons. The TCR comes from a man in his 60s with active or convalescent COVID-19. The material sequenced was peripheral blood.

The CDR3 region is CASSQEYLASGVDETQYF. The DNA for the CDR3 is TGCGCCAGCAGCCAAGAGTATCTGGCTAGCGGGGTGGATGAGACCCAGTACTTC. The rearrangement joins TRBV4-3 to TRBJ2-5; 9 positions match TRBD2. The CDR3 runs to 18 residues. With V trimmed by 0 bases and J by 5 bases, 13 bases remained unmatched. The germline V gene has CDR1 LGHNA and CDR2 YSLEER.